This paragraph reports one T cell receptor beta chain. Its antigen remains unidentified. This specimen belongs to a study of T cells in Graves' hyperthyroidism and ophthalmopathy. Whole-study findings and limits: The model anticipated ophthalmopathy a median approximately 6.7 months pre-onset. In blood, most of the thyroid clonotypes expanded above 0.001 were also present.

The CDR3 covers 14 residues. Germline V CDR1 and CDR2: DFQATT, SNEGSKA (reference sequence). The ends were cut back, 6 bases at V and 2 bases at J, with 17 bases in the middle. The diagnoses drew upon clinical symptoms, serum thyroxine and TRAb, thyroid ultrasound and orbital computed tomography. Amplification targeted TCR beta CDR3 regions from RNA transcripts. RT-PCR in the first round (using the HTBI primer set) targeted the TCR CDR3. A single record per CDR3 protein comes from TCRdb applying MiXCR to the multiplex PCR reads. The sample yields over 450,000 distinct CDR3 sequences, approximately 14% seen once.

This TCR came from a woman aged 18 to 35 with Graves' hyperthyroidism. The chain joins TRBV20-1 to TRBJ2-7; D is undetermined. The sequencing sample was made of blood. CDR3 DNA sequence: TGCAGTGCCGCGGCCCCGCTTGGGGCCTACGAGCAGTACTTC. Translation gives CSAAAPLGAYEQYF.